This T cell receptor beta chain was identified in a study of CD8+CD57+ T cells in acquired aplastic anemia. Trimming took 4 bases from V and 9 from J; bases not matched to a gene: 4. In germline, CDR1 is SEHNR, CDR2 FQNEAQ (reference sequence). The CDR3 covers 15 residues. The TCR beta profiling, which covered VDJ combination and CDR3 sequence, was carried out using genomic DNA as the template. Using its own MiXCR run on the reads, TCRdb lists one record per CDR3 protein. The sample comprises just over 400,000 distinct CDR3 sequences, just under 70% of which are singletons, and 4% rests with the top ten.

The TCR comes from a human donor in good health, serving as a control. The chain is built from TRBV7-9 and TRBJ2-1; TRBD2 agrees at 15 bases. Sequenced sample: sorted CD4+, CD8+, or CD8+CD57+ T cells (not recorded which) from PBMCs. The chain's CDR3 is CASSSRTSGRGEQFF. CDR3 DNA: TGTGCCAGCAGCTCCCGGACTAGCGGGAGGGGTGAGCAGTTCTTC. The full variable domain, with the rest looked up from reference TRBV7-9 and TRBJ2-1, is DTGVSQNPRHKITKRGQNVTFRCDPISEHNRLYWYRQTLGQGPEFLTYFQNEAQLEKSRLLSDRFSAERPKGSFSTLEIQRTEQGDSAMYLCASSSRTSGRGEQFFGPGTRLTVL.